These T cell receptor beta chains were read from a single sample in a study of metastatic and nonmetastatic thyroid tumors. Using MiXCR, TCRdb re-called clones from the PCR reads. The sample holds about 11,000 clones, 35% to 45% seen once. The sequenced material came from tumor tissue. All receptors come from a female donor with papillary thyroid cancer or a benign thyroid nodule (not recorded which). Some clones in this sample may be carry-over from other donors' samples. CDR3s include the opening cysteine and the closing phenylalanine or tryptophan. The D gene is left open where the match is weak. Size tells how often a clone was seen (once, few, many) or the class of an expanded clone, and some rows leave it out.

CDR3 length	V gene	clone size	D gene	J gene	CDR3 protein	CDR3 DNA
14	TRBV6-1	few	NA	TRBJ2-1	CASLAGLSYNEQFF	TGTGCCAGCTTGGCGGGTCTCTCCTACAATGAGCAGTTCTTC
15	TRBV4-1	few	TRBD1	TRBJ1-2	CASSARDRDIYGYTF	TGCGCCAGCAGCGCCCGGGACAGGGATATCTATGGCTACACCTTC
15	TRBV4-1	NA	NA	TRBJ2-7	CASSQEGGQSYEQYF	TGCGCCAGCAGCCAAGAAGGAGGACAGTCCTACGAGCAGTACTTC
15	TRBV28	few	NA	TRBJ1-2	CATFPERLTNYGYTF	TGTGCCACCTTTCCCGAACGCCTTACTAACTATGGCTACACCTTC
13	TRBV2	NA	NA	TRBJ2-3	CASSQTSTDTQYF	TGTGCCAGCAGCCAAACCAGCACAGATACGCAGTATTTT
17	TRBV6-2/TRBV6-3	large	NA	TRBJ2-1	CASSPLLPGRRYNEQFF	TGTGCCAGCAGTCCTTTGCTTCCGGGACGTCGTTACAATGAGCAGTTCTTC
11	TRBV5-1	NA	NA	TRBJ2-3	CASRLTDTQYF	TGCGCCAGCAGGTTGACAGATACGCAGTATTTT
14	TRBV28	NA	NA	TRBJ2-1	CASSTGYTYNEQFF	TGTGCCAGCAGTACAGGTTACACCTACAATGAGCAGTTCTTC
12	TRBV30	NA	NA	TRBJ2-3	CAWSVLSDTQYF	TGTGCCTGGAGTGTACTTTCAGATACGCAGTATTTT
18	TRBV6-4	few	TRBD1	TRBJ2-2	CASSPATTGTGVTGELFF	TGTGCCAGCAGTCCCGCGACGACCGGGACAGGGGTCACCGGGGAGCTGTTTTTT
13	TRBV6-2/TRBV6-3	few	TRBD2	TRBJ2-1	CASSSLAGGGKFF	TGTGCCAGCAGTTCACTAGCGGGAGGGGGAAAGTTCTTC
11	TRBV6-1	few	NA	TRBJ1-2	CASSPGNGYTF	TGTGCCAGCAGTCCAGGGAATGGCTACACCTTC
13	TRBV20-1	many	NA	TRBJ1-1	CSALKEGDTEAFF	TGCAGTGCCCTAAAGGAAGGGGACACTGAAGCTTTCTTT
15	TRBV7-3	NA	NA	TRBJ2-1	CASSSSEGTYNEQFF	TGTGCCAGCAGCTCCTCGGAGGGCACCTACAATGAGCAGTTCTTC
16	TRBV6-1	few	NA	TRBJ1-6	CASSELVAAGSSPLHF	TGTGCCAGCAGTGAACTGGTGGCAGCGGGTAGCTCACCCCTCCACTTT
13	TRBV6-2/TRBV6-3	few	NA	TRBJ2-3	CASSIGEADTQYF	TGTGCCAGCAGTATCGGGGAGGCAGATACGCAGTATTTT
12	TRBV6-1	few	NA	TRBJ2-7	CASRGLAYEQYF	TGTGCCAGCAGAGGACTTGCCTACGAGCAGTACTTC
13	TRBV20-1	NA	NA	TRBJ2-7	CSARREAGYEQYF	TGCAGTGCTAGAAGGGAGGCCGGCTACGAGCAGTACTTC
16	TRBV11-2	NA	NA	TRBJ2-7	CASSRIGTAPGSEQYF	TGTGCCAGCAGCCGGATCGGGACCGCGCCTGGTAGCGAGCAGTACTTC
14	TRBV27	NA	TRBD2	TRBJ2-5	CASKAGGPRETQYF	TGTGCCAGCAAGGCGGGAGGGCCGAGAGAGACCCAGTACTTC
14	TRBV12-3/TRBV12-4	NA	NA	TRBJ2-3	CASSLSGTTDTQYF	TGTGCCAGCAGTTTATCGGGAACCACAGATACGCAGTATTTT
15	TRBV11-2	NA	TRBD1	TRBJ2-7	CASSLDRGLSYEQYF	TGTGCCAGCAGCTTGGACAGGGGGCTTTCCTACGAGCAGTACTTC
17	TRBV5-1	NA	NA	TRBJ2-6	CASSLVGTQAGANVLTF	TGCGCCAGCAGCTTGGTTGGGACGCAGGCTGGGGCCAACGTCCTGACTTTC
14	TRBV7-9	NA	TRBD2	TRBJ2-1	CASSPGLAGWEQFF	TGTGCCAGCAGCCCGGGACTAGCGGGGTGGGAGCAGTTCTTC
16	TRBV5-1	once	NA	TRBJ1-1	CASSLDRGLDGTEAFF	TGCGCCAGCAGCTTGGACCGGGGGCTAGATGGCACTGAAGCTTTCTTT
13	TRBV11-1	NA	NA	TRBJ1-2	CASSQDGLYGYTF	TGTGCCAGCAGCCAGGACGGTCTCTATGGCTACACCTTC
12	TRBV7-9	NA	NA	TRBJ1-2	CASSLKLFGYTF	TGTGCCAGCAGCTTAAAGCTTTTTGGCTACACCTTC
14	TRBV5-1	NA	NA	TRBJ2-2	CASVGQTNTGELFF	TGCGCCAGCGTGGGCCAAACGAACACCGGGGAGCTGTTTTTT
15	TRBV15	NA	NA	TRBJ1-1	CATSRDQQVNTEAFF	TGTGCCACCAGCAGAGATCAACAGGTGAACACTGAAGCTTTCTTT
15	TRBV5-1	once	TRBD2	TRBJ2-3	CASSTSGSSTDTQYF	TGCGCCAGCAGCACTAGCGGGTCCTCCACAGATACGCAGTATTTT
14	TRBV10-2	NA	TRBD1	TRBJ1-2	CASSESRQGLGYTF	TGCGCCAGCAGTGAGTCTCGACAGGGTTTGGGCTACACCTTC
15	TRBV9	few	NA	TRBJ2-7	CASSGSYAGSYEQYF	TGTGCCAGCAGCGGGTCTTACGCGGGCTCCTACGAGCAGTACTTC